The clone carrying this T cell receptor beta chain was recorded only once. This specimen belongs to a study of blood T cell repertoires in COVID-19. Whole-study context: Samples taken during acute and convalescent COVID-19 were collected in the United States, Italy and Spain. PBMCs, B-cell-depleted T cells, or T cells were the source of the cDNA or gDNA that made up the material.

In the original workflow: Using reference gene primer amplification, nucleated cell counts were estimated. Libraries were prepared by immunoSEQ multiplex PCR; TCRdb keeps only in-frame clonotypes and omits some of them. Clone size and the V and J calls come from that table; the DNA yielded D and trimming. The profile covers about 99,000 clones, with less than 90% appearing a single time and under 2% taken by the ten largest. This TCR was sampled from a man aged 65 to 85 with active or convalescent COVID-19. Sequenced material: peripheral blood.

DNA for the CDR3: TGTGCCAGCAGTTTAATAGGGGGCATTAACTATGGCTACACCTTC. Protein product: CASSLIGGINYGYTF. The chain employs TRBV28 and TRBJ1-2; 7 nucleotides align to TRBD1. Germline V gene sequence: CDR1 MDHEN, CDR2 SYDVKM. V gave up 2 bases and J gave up 1 base; unmatched junction bases: 4. The CDR3 extends over 15 amino acids.